What follows are 23 T cell receptor beta chains derived from one specimen sequenced in a study of OX40 agonist ivuxolimab in advanced cancers. Libraries were prepared by immunoSEQ multiplex PCR; TCRdb keeps only in-frame clonotypes and omits some of them. The sample contains under 100,000 clones, around 90% of which appear only once. The sample in question was CD4+ or CD8+ T cells sorted from blood, obtained in a trial of the OX40 agonist ivuxolimab. The receptor source for this set is an adult with an advanced solid tumor such as melanoma, head and neck, liver or kidney cancer.

This chain joins TRBV9 and TRBJ1-4, with 7 bases matching TRBD1. V shed 4 bases and J 4 bases; nucleotides not matched to a gene: 4. The CDR3 is 14 residues long. Germline-derived CDR1 and CDR2 are SGDLS and YYNGEE. The DNA for the CDR3 is TGTGCCAGCAGCACCGGGACAGTTAATGAAAAACTGTTTTTT. Protein: CASSTGTVNEKLFF.

The chain combines TRBV5-6 with TRBJ2-1; D is perhaps TRBD2 (6 bases). Germline V gene lookup returns CDR1 SGHDT and CDR2 YYEEEE. V lost 2 bases to trimming and J lost 4 bases, with 13 bases between them. The CDR3 consists of 15 residues. CDR3 DNA sequence: TGTGCCAGCAGCTTAGGAGTAGCGGATTACAATGAGCAGTTCTTC. Amino acid sequence: CASSLGVADYNEQFF. Based on the CDR3 plus reference TRBV5-6 and TRBJ2-1, the full variable domain is DAGVTQSPTHLIKTRGQQVTLRCSPKSGHDTVSWYQQALGQGPQFIFQYYEEEERQRGNFPDRFSGHQFPNYSSELNVNALLLGDSALYLCASSLGVADYNEQFFGPGTRLTVL.

The chain links TRBV28 to TRBJ2-5, with D hard to call. Trimming left V 3 bases short and J 4 bases short, with 12 bases between. CDR1 and CDR2 from the germline V gene are MDHEN and SYDVKM. The CDR3 totals 14 residues. The CDR3 bases are TGTGCCAGCAGTTTGGCCCTTCGGCGAGAGACCCAGTACTTC. This encodes CASSLALRRETQYF.

V usage is TRBV5-1 and J usage is TRBJ2-3; 14 bases are a match to TRBD2. The J segment lost 4 bases and the V segment lost 5 bases, leaving 6 bases of the junction unmatched. This CDR3 comprises 16 residues. Germline V CDR1 and CDR2: SGHRS, YFSETQ. CDR3 region: CASRSGLAGAPDTQYF. For the CDR3, the DNA is TGCGCCAGCAGATCGGGACTAGCGGGAGCACCAGATACGCAGTATTTT.

The CDR3 is CASSYGHSYNEQFF. DNA of the CDR3: TGTGCCAGCAGCTACGGACATTCCTACAATGAGCAGTTCTTC. V usage is TRBV7-2 and J usage is TRBJ2-1; a weak D match, TRBD1 (5 bases). Germline values: CDR1 SGHTA, CDR2 FQGNSA. Trimming removed 4 bases from V and 1 base from J, with 8 bases in between. This CDR3 spans 14 amino acids.

Only a few counts were recorded for this clone. The rearrangement joins TRBV18 to TRBJ2-2, with TRBD2 matching over 8 bases. Germline CDR1 KGHSH, CDR2 LQKENI. V was pared by 1 base and J by 2 bases, with 3 bases of the junction left unmatched. There are 16 residues in the CDR3. The CDR3 loop is CASSPRVAGNTGELFF. CDR3 bases: TGTGCCAGCTCACCACGGGTAGCGGGAAACACCGGGGAGCTGTTTTTT. Filled out from reference TRBV18 and TRBJ2-2, the complete variable domain reads NAGVMQNPRHLVRRRGQEARLRCSPMKGHSHVYWYRQLPEEGLKFMVYLQKENIIDESGMPKERFSAEFPKEGPSILRIQQVVRGDSAAYFCASSPRVAGNTGELFFGEGSRLTVL.

The V and J genes are TRBV30 and TRBJ2-5; 16 nucleotides line up with TRBD2. The CDR3 covers 19 residues. The V segment lost 2 bases and the J segment 5 bases; nucleotides outside the gene matches: 14. CDR1 is GTSNPN and CDR2 is SVGIG in the germline V gene (reference sequence). This CDR3 is CAWSSPGTSGGAIGETQYF. The CDR3 bases are TGTGCCTGGAGTTCCCCCGGGACTAGCGGGGGGGCAATCGGGGAGACCCAGTACTTC.

CDR3 nucleotides: TGTGCCAGCAGCAGTGGACTAGCGGGAGAGACCCAGTACTTC. This encodes CASSSGLAGETQYF. V is TRBV11-2 and J is TRBJ2-5; 11 nucleotides line up with TRBD2. CDR1 and CDR2 (germline): SGHAT, FQNNGV. Trimming cost V 5 bases and J 4 bases; bases outside gene matches: 3. The CDR3 is made up of 14 amino acids.

This chain joins TRBV7-9 and TRBJ2-2; 7 nucleotides agree with TRBD1. Looked up from germline, CDR1 is SEHNR and CDR2 is FQNEAQ (reference sequence). V was clipped by 5 bases and J by 3 bases; unmatched bases: 9. This CDR3 spans 16 amino acids. In nucleotides, the CDR3 is TGTGCCAGCAGCCAGCCGACAGGGAAGGACACCGGGGAGCTGTTTTTT. As protein: CASSQPTGKDTGELFF.

This chain connects TRBV5-1 to TRBJ1-1, with 8 bases lining up with TRBD1. V lost 5 bases to trimming and J lost 1 base; unmatched junction nucleotides: 7. Germline lookup yields CDR1 SGHRS and CDR2 YFSETQ. CDR3 size: 15 residues. CDR3 nucleotide sequence: TGCGCCAGCAGAGTACGGACAGGGACGAACACTGAAGCTTTCTTT. Its protein product is CASRVRTGTNTEAFF.

The V gene is TRBV19, the J gene TRBJ1-5; 9 nucleotides align to TRBD1. The CDR3 is made up of 17 amino acids. The junction had 14 bases not matched to a gene; V was cut back by 5 bases and J by 6 bases. Germline V lookup: CDR1 LNHDA, CDR2 SQIVND (reference sequence). DNA of the CDR3: TGTGCCAGTAGTGATCGGGGACAGGGAAAAGGCAGTCAGCCCCAGCATTTT. It specifies CASSDRGQGKGSQPQHF.

This clone was counted once. The chain has TRBV7-8 and TRBJ1-4; D is unclear. V lost 5 bases to trimming and J lost 1 base, with 11 bases between them. Germline V gene sequence: CDR1 SGHVS, CDR2 FQNEAQ. The CDR3 extends over 15 amino acids. Written as DNA, the CDR3 is TGTGCCAGCAGCAGGGCCCAGTTAACTAATGAAAAACTGTTTTTT. Translation: CASSRAQLTNEKLFF.

The V gene is TRBV11-2, the J gene TRBJ1-3; D is uncertain. Germline V gives CDR1 SGHAT, CDR2 FQNNGV. V was shortened by 7 bases and J by 4 bases, with 14 bases between the two germline ends. CDR3 size: 14 residues. The CDR3 region is CASTPPGVGNTIYF. The CDR3 DNA reads as TGTGCCAGCACCCCGCCCGGGGTAGGAAACACCATATATTTT.

The chain has TRBV6-1 and TRBJ1-5; 8 bases are a match to TRBD1. Trimming removed 6 bases from V and 11 bases from J; junction bases left unmatched: 6. The CDR3 sequence is 12 residues long. Per the germline V gene, CDR1 is MNHNS and CDR2 is SASEGT. CDR3: CASSGTGRTQHF. The CDR3 bases are TGTGCCAGCAGCGGGACAGGTCGGACCCAGCATTTT.

The rearrangement joins TRBV5-1 to TRBJ2-5; D uncertain. The V and J ends lost 1 base and 1 base respectively, with 11 bases between them. Germline assignment: CDR1 SGHRS and CDR2 YFSETQ. CDR3 size: 15 residues. CDR3 sequence (DNA): TGCGCCAGCAGCTTGAGTCTACAGCTCCAAGAGACCCAGTACTTC. Translating it yields CASSLSLQLQETQYF.

The CDR3: CASSKAGALAKNIQYF. CDR3 nucleotide sequence: TGTGCCAGCAGCAAAGCCGGGGCTCTAGCCAAAAACATTCAGTACTTC. The V gene is TRBV21-1, the J gene TRBJ2-4. TRBV21-1 counts as a pseudogene. The CDR3 is 16 residues long.

The V and J genes are TRBV15 and TRBJ2-3, with D perhaps matching TRBD2 (5 bases). The CDR3 covers 15 residues. Germline V lookup: CDR1 LNHNV, CDR2 YYDKDF (reference sequence). V was trimmed by 5 bases and J by 2 bases, leaving 14 bases between them. The CDR3 spells CATSPGLVHTDTQYF. The CDR3, as DNA: TGTGCCACCAGCCCTGGACTGGTACACACAGATACGCAGTATTTT.

The rearrangement links TRBV19 to TRBJ2-5, with D possibly matching TRBD1 (6 bases). There are 13 residues in the CDR3. The germline V and J ends were trimmed by 3 bases and 4 bases, with 9 bases remaining between them. Germline V gives CDR1 LNHDA, CDR2 SQIVND (reference sequence). The CDR3 loop is CASSMVTGETQYF. The CDR3 DNA is TGTGCCAGTAGTATGGTGACAGGAGAGACCCAGTACTTC.

This clone appeared a few times. The genes are TRBV13 and TRBJ1-1; D remains unclear. With 5 bases removed from V and 12 bases from J, the gap between germline ends came to 13 bases. The germline V gene has CDR1 PRHDT and CDR2 FYEKMQ (reference sequence). This CDR3 contains 11 residues. In DNA, the CDR3 is TGTGCCAGCAGCACCCGCACACCTCCTTTCTTT. Amino acid sequence: CASSTRTPPFF.

Here the CDR3 reads CASSLDRGTLAKNIQYF. The CDR3 bases are TGTGCCAGCAGCTTAGATCGGGGAACTCTAGCCAAAAACATTCAGTACTTC. This chain links TRBV11-2 with TRBJ2-4; D is possibly TRBD2 (5 bases). CDR3 size: 17 residues. Trimming took 0 bases from V and 0 from J, leaving 12 bases between them. From germline, CDR1 is SGHAT and CDR2 FQNNGV.

The J gene is TRBJ2-3, the V gene TRBV9, with TRBD2 matching over 9 bases. The germline V gene encodes CDR1 SGDLS and CDR2 YYNGEE. There are 17 residues in the CDR3. J lost 2 bases, V lost 4 bases, and 11 bases had no gene match. The chain's CDR3 is CASSPRLAVLLTDTQYF. The CDR3 DNA reads TGTGCCAGCAGCCCGAGACTAGCGGTCCTTCTCACAGATACGCAGTATTTT.

The V and J genes are TRBV6-1 and TRBJ2-1; D is ambiguous. The germline V gene encodes CDR1 MNHNS and CDR2 SASEGT. The CDR3 runs to 11 residues. V was clipped by 5 bases and J by 4 bases, with 3 bases between them. CDR3 nucleotide sequence: TGTGCCAGCAGTCGGTACAATGAGCAGTTCTTC. It specifies CASSRYNEQFF.

This chain joins TRBV7-9 and TRBJ2-1; D unresolved. The CDR3 sequence is 15 residues long. CDR1 and CDR2 from the germline V gene are SEHNR and FQNEAQ (reference sequence). Trimming pared 6 bases from V and 0 bases from J, leaving 12 bases between. The CDR3 region is CASSLLKGSYNEQFF. In DNA form, the CDR3 reads TGTGCCAGCAGTCTCCTGAAGGGCTCCTACAATGAGCAGTTCTTC.